This T cell receptor beta chain was sequenced during a study of blood T cell repertoires in COVID-19. Whole-study context: The samples span acute and convalescent COVID-19 from the United States, Italy and Spain. T cells, B-cell-depleted T cells, or PBMCs provided the cDNA or gDNA that served as material.

Methods used by the authors: Reference gene primer amplification gave estimated nucleated cell counts. Produced via immunoSEQ multiplex PCR; TCRdb's table is partial and in-frame only. V, J and clone size derive from that table, while D and trimming were established from the DNA sequence. Of roughly 130,000 clones in the sample, roughly 84% were seen once. This clone was seen a handful of times. The CDR3 contains 17 residues. The source material was peripheral blood. The chain links TRBV21-1 to TRBJ2-1; TRBD2 reflects the table's D call only, with no check against the DNA. TRBV21-1 is a documented pseudogene. This TCR was recovered from a woman in her twenties or thirties who had recovered from COVID-19. Here the CDR3 DNA reads TGTGCCAGCAGCACCCACGGAGGGGATAGCTCCTACAATGAGCAGTTCTTC. It translates to CASSTHGGDSSYNEQFF.